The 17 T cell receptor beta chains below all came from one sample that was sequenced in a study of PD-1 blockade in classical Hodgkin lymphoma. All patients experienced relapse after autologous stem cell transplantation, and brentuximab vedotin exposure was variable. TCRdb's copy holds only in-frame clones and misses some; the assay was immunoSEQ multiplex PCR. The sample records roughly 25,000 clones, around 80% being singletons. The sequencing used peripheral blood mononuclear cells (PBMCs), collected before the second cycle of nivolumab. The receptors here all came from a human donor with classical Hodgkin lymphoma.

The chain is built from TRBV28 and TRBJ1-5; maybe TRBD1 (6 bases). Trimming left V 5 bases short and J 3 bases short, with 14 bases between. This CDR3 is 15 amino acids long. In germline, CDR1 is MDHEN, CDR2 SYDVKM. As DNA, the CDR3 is TGTGCCAGCAGTCCGGGGACATCTGACAATCAGCCCCAGCATTTT. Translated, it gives CASSPGTSDNQPQHF.

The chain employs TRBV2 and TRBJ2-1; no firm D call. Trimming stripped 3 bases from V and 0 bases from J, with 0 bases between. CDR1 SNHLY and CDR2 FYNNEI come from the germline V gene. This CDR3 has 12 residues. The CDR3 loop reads CASSDSYNEQFF. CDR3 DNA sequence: TGTGCCAGCAGTGACTCCTACAATGAGCAGTTCTTC. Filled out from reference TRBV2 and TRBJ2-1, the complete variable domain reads EPEVTQTPSHQVTQMGQEVILRCVPISNHLYFYWYRQILGQKVEFLVSFYNNEISEKSEIFDDQFSVERPDGSNFTLKIRSTKLEDSAMYFCASSDSYNEQFFGPGTRLTVL.

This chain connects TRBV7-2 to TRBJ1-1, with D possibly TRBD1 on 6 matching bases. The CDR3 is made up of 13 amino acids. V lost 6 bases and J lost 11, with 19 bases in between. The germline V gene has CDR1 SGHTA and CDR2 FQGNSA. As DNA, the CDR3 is TGTGCCAGCAGAACTCCCCCCGGGACATCCGCTTTCTTT. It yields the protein CASRTPPGTSAFF.

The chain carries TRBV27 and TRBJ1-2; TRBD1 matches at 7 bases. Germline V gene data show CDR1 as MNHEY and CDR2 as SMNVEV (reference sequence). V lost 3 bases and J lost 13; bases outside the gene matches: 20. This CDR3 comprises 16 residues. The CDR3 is CASSFWTGQRPIVCTF. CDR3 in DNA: TGTGCCAGCAGTTTTTGGACGGGACAGCGGCCTATTGTCTGCACCTTC.

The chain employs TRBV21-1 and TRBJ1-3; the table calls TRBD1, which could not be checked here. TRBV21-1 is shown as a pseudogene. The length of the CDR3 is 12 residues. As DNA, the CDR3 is TGTGCCAAGGACAGGTCTGGAAACACCATATATTTT. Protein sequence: CAKDRSGNTIYF.

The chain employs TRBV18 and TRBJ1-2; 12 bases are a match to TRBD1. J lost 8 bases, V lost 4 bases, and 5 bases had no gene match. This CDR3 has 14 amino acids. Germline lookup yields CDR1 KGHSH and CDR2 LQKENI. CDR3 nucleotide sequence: TGTGCCAGCTCACACGGGACAGGGGGCCGCGGCTACACCTTC. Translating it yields CASSHGTGGRGYTF.

The chain's CDR3 is CASSYSRTGWQTQYF. In DNA form, the CDR3 reads TGTGCCAGCAGTTACTCGAGGACAGGGTGGCAGACCCAGTACTTC. V and J are TRBV6-6 and TRBJ2-5; 8 positions match TRBD1. J was trimmed by 6 bases and V by 0 bases; bases with no gene match: 6. Germline CDR1 MNHNY, CDR2 SVGAGI (reference sequence). There are 15 residues in the CDR3.

CDR3 sequence: CASSPADSPNSPLHF. For the CDR3, the DNA is TGTGCCAGCAGTCCCGCCGACAGCCCCAATTCACCCCTCCACTTT. The chain links TRBV28 to TRBJ1-6, with TRBD1 as a possible D gene (5 bases). V gave up 5 bases and J gave up 7 bases, with 15 bases separating them. The CDR3 spans 15 residues. Germline V gene sequence: CDR1 MDHEN, CDR2 SYDVKM.

CDR3 region: CASRIGLAGGTLKETQYF. CDR3 coding DNA: TGTGCCAGCAGGATTGGACTAGCGGGGGGGACACTTAAAGAGACCCAGTACTTC. The chain uses TRBV6-4 and TRBJ2-5, with 15 bases lining up with TRBD2. V shed 6 bases and J 3 bases; nucleotides not matched to a gene: 11. Germline CDR1 and CDR2: MRHNA and SNTAGT. The CDR3 runs 18 residues.

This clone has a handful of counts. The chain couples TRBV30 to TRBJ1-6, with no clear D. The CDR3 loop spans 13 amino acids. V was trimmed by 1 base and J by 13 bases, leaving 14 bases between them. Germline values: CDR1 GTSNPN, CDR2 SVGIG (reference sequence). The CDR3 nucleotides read TGTGCCTGGAGTGCAGGACGCGGCGTCCCCCTCCACTTT. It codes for CAWSAGRGVPLHF.

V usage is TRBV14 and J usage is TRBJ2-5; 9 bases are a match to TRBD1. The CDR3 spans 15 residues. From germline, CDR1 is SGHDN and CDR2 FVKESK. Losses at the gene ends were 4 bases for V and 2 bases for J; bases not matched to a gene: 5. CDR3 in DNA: TGTGCCAGCAGCCCCGGGACAGGGAAACAAGAGACCCAGTACTTC. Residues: CASSPGTGKQETQYF.

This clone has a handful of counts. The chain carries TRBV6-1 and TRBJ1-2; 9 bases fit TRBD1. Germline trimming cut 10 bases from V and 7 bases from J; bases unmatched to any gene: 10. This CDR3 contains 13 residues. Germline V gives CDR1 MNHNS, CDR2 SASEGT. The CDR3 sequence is CATGQGIVSGYTF. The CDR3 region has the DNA TGTGCCACCGGACAGGGGATTGTGTCTGGCTACACCTTC.

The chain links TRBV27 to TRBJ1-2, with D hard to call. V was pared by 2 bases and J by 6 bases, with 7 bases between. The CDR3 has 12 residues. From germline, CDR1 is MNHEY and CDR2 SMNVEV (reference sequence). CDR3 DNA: TGTGCCAGCAGTTTAACGGGAAATGGCTACACCTTC. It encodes CASSLTGNGYTF.

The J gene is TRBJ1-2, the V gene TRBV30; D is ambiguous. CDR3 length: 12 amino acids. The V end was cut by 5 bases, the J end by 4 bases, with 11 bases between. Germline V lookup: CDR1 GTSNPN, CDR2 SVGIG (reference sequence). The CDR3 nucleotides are TGTGCCTGGCAAGATCGCTTCTATGGCTACACCTTC. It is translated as CAWQDRFYGYTF.

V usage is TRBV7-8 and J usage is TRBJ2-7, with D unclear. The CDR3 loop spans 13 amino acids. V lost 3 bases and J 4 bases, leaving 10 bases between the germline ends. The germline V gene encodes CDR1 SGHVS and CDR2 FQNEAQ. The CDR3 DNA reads TGTGCCAGCAGCTTGAGTTGGGGTTACGAGCAGTACTTC. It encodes CASSLSWGYEQYF. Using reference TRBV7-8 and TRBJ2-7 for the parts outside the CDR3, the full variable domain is GAGVSQSPRYKVAKRGQDVALRCDPISGHVSLFWYQQALGQGPEFLTYFQNEAQLDKSGLPSDRFFAERPEGSVSTLKIQRTQQEDSAVYLCASSLSWGYEQYFGPGTRLTVT.

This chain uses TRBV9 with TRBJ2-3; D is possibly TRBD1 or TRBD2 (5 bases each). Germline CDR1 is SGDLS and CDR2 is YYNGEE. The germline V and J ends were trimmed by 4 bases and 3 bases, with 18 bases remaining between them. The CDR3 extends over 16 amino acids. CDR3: CASSLSGRIITDTQYF. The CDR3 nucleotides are TGTGCCAGCAGCCTATCGGGACGAATCATAACAGATACGCAGTATTTT.

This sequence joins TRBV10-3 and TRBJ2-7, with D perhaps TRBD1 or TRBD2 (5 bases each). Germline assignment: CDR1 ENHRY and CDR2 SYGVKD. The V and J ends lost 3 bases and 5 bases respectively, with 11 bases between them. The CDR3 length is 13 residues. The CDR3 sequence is CAISDSRGDEQYF. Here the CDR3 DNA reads TGTGCCATCAGTGATTCGCGAGGGGACGAGCAGTACTTC.